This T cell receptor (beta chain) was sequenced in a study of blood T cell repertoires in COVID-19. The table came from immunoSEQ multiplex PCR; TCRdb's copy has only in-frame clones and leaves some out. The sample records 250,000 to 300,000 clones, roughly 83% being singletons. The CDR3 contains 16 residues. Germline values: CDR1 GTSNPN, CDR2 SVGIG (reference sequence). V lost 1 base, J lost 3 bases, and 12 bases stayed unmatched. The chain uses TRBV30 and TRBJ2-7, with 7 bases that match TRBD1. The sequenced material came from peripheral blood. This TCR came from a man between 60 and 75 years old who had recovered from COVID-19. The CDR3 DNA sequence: TGTGCCTGGAGTGGGGGTAGACAGGGATCTTACTACGAGCAGTACTTC. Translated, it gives CAWSGGRQGSYYEQYF.